These 31 T cell receptor beta chains came from one sample sequenced in a study of beta chain features in type 1 diabetes. The study reverse transcribed the entire isolated RNA, so it sequenced expressed TCRB transcripts. The repertoire was sequenced with immunoSEQ multiplex PCR; TCRdb's copy has only in-frame clones and lacks some. Altogether roughly 610,000 clones are present, 15% to 17% being singletons, with the ten largest covering under 0.095%. The sample was naive CD4+ T cells from blood. All receptors come from a man younger than 30 in good health.

This clone showed up just a few times. V and J are TRBV6-1 and TRBJ1-1; maybe TRBD1 (6 bases). Looked up from germline, CDR1 is MNHNS and CDR2 is SASEGT. Between the trimmed V and J ends, which lost 1 base and 4 bases, there was a span of 10 bases. The CDR3 has 14 amino acids. The DNA for the CDR3 is TGTGCCAGCAGTGAAGGAACAGGGATCACTGAAGCTTTCTTT. It encodes CASSEGTGITEAFF.

This clone was counted a few times. V gene TRBV6-5 combines with J gene TRBJ1-5, with D hard to call. In germline, CDR1 is MNHEY, CDR2 SVGAGI. V lost 2 bases, J lost 3 bases, and 8 bases lay in between. This CDR3 is 14 amino acids long. In DNA form, the CDR3 reads TGTGCCAGCAGTTACGGCAGGTACAATCAGCCCCAGCATTTT. This codes for CASSYGRYNQPQHF.

The rearrangement links TRBV28 to TRBJ2-7, with 10 positions matching TRBD2. Germline CDR1 reads MDHEN; CDR2 reads SYDVKM. Losses at the gene ends were 6 bases for V and 2 bases for J; bases not matched to a gene: 4. The CDR3 extends over 14 amino acids. CDR3 protein: CASSHGTSAYEQYF. The CDR3 DNA reads as TGTGCCAGCAGCCACGGGACTAGCGCCTACGAGCAGTACTTC.

This clone was seen a single time. This chain links TRBV28 with TRBJ1-1; TRBD1 matches 7 bases. With 4 bases clipped from V and 4 bases from J, the junction kept 9 bases outside the gene matches. Germline CDR1 reads MDHEN; CDR2 reads SYDVKM. The CDR3 consists of 15 residues. The CDR3 coding sequence is TGTGCCAGCAGTTCAGGGGGAAACGGGGGCACTGAAGCTTTCTTT. It is translated as CASSSGGNGGTEAFF.

This chain links TRBV6-5 with TRBJ1-6; 7 nucleotides agree with TRBD1. Germline V lookup: CDR1 MNHEY, CDR2 SVGAGI. The length of the CDR3 is 16 residues. Trimming cost V 0 bases and J 12 bases; bases outside gene matches: 11. The DNA for the CDR3 is TGTGCCAGCAGTTACTCAACAGGGGTTGGGGGGGTACCCCTCCACTTT. Encoded protein: CASSYSTGVGGVPLHF.

This clone has just a few counts. The V and J genes are TRBV5-1 and TRBJ2-6, with 10 bases fitting TRBD1. Trimming at V came to 2 bases and at J to 0 bases, leaving 5 bases not matched to a gene. Germline CDR1 SGHRS, CDR2 YFSETQ. The CDR3 length is 18 residues. The CDR3: CASSFGQGDLSGANVLTF. The CDR3 DNA is TGCGCCAGCAGCTTCGGACAGGGGGACCTCTCTGGGGCCAACGTCCTGACTTTC.

The chain has TRBV5-1 and TRBJ2-5; D may be TRBD2 (5 bases). CDR1 and CDR2 from the germline V gene are SGHRS and YFSETQ. V was shortened by 7 bases and J by 3 bases, with 13 bases between the two germline ends. The CDR3 runs 13 residues. DNA of the CDR3: TGCGCCAGCCAAGCGGTGGTGGAAGAGACCCAGTACTTC. It yields the protein CASQAVVEETQYF.

The chain uses TRBV9 and TRBJ1-2; D is unresolved. The ends were cut back, 2 bases at V and 1 base at J, with 9 bases in the middle. Per the germline V gene, CDR1 is SGDLS and CDR2 is YYNGEE. There are 14 residues in the CDR3. CDR3 in amino acids: CASSVGSFNYGYTF. The CDR3, as DNA: TGTGCCAGCAGCGTGGGGTCCTTTAACTATGGCTACACCTTC.

Concerning this clone: One junction end disagrees with the germline gene, perhaps due to a read error. The gene calls are TRBV19 and TRBJ2-7, with D tentatively TRBD1 (5 bases). Germline CDR1 and CDR2: LNHDA and SQIVND (reference sequence). The length of the CDR3 is 13 residues. The CDR3 DNA sequence: TGTGCCAGTAGCATAGACAGCATATACGAGCAGTACTTC. This encodes CASSIDSIYEQYF.

The V call is TRBV19, the J call TRBJ2-7; D unclear. The CDR3 length is 15 residues. Germline-derived CDR1 and CDR2 are LNHDA and SQIVND (reference sequence). V was clipped by 7 bases and J by 0 bases, with 16 bases between them. The CDR3 DNA reads as TGTGCCAGTATGGACGGCGGCCCCAACTCCTACGAGCAGTACTTC. Protein: CASMDGGPNSYEQYF.

This clone appeared a few times. This chain joins TRBV4-2 and TRBJ1-2, with TRBD1 matching 7 bases. The CDR3 spans 15 residues. Germline V CDR1 and CDR2: LGHNA, YNFKEQ. V lost 0 bases to trimming and J lost 8 bases; unmatched junction nucleotides: 9. CDR3 region: CASSQERTGLMGYTF. Written as DNA, the CDR3 is TGTGCCAGCAGCCAAGAACGGACAGGCCTGATGGGCTACACCTTC.

This clone has just a few counts. J is TRBJ1-1 and V is TRBV7-6, with 7 bases lining up with TRBD1. The CDR3 spans 13 residues. Per the germline V gene, CDR1 is SGHVS and CDR2 is FNYEAQ. J lost 5 bases, V lost 7 bases, and 7 bases had no gene match. The CDR3, as DNA: TGTGCCAGCAAACAGCAGGGGGTTACTGAAGCTTTCTTT. Its protein is CASKQQGVTEAFF.

The V gene is TRBV7-2, the J gene TRBJ2-5; D may match TRBD1 or TRBD2 (5 bases each). The CDR3 totals 16 residues. Looked up from germline, CDR1 is SGHTA and CDR2 is FQGNSA. With 7 bases removed from V and 3 bases from J, the gap between germline ends came to 21 bases. CDR3 sequence: CASTPGPPRRKETQYF. The CDR3 DNA sequence: TGTGCCAGCACCCCGGGACCTCCTAGGAGAAAAGAGACCCAGTACTTC.

The gene calls are TRBV19 and TRBJ2-1; TRBD2 might be the D (5 bases). There are 16 residues in the CDR3. Germline CDR1 reads LNHDA; CDR2 reads SQIVND (reference sequence). Between the trimmed V and J ends, which lost 6 bases and 0 bases, there was a span of 15 bases. The CDR3 DNA reads TGTGCCAGTAGCGACCGGACTCCTCGCTCCTACAATGAGCAGTTCTTC. It encodes CASSDRTPRSYNEQFF.

This clone was counted between two and nine times. The V call is TRBV2, the J call TRBJ1-6; TRBD1 is a possible D gene (5 bases). Trimming took off 6 bases at V and 6 bases at J, with 15 bases between the two ends. Germline values: CDR1 SNHLY, CDR2 FYNNEI. The CDR3 has 15 residues. The CDR3 region is CASRGGDRANSPLHF. CDR3 bases: TGTGCCAGCAGGGGAGGGGACCGCGCTAATTCACCCCTCCACTTT.

This clone was seen a handful of times. V and J are TRBV18 and TRBJ2-5; D is unresolved. The germline gives CDR1 KGHSH, CDR2 LQKENI. This CDR3 region has 13 residues. V dropped 2 bases and J dropped 4 bases, with 8 bases sitting between them. The CDR3 coding sequence is TGTGCCAGCTCACCAGTGCCAGCAGAGACCCAGTACTTC. It specifies CASSPVPAETQYF.

The chain couples TRBV5-1 to TRBJ1-2, with D unclear. CDR3 length equals 13 residues. Looked up from germline, CDR1 is SGHRS and CDR2 is YFSETQ. V shed 0 bases and J shed 7 bases, with 10 bases lying between them. The chain's CDR3 is CASSLVGYSGYTF. In nucleotides, the CDR3 is TGCGCCAGCAGCTTGGTAGGGTACTCTGGCTACACCTTC.

The chain links TRBV6-6 to TRBJ1-3; 11 bases fit TRBD1. CDR3 size: 16 residues. Trimming at V came to 6 bases and at J to 0 bases, leaving 4 bases not matched to a gene. Germline V gene sequence: CDR1 MNHNY, CDR2 SVGAGI (reference sequence). As DNA, the CDR3 is TGTGCCAGCAGCCGGACAGGGGGCTACTCTGGAAACACCATATATTTT. Translation: CASSRTGGYSGNTIYF.

The chain links TRBV10-3 to TRBJ2-1; D is undetermined. The CDR3 is made up of 12 amino acids. Trimming cost V 2 bases and J 7 bases, with 6 bases left between them. Germline CDR1 is ENHRY and CDR2 is SYGVKD. CDR3: CAISEDSNEQFF. The CDR3 DNA is TGTGCCATCAGTGAGGATAGTAATGAGCAGTTCTTC.

The V call is TRBV25-1, the J call TRBJ2-7; D is perhaps TRBD1 (5 bases). The V gene lost 5 bases and the J gene lost 2 bases, with 22 bases spanning the gap. Germline CDR1 reads MGHDK; CDR2 reads SYGVNS. This CDR3 has 17 amino acids. CDR3 nucleotides: TGTGCCAGCAGTCTTTCTTTAACAGACAGAGTCCCCTACGAGCAGTACTTC. This encodes CASSLSLTDRVPYEQYF.

The table lists this clone with a few counts. The chain has TRBV18 and TRBJ1-4, with D possibly TRBD1 on 5 matching bases. Trimming took 10 bases from V and 1 from J, leaving 10 bases between them. There are 13 residues in the CDR3. From germline, CDR1 is KGHSH and CDR2 LQKENI. In DNA form, the CDR3 reads TGTGCCACGAGGGGCAGAACTAATGAAAAACTGTTTTTT. Encoded protein: CATRGRTNEKLFF.

The chain links TRBV5-1 to TRBJ2-1, with no clear D. There are 13 residues in the CDR3. V was shortened by 0 bases and J by 12 bases, with 13 bases between the two germline ends. Germline CDR1 is SGHRS and CDR2 is YFSETQ. The CDR3 reads CASSLEAVRGQFF. In nucleotides, the CDR3 is TGCGCCAGCAGCTTGGAGGCTGTCCGAGGGCAGTTCTTC.

The rearrangement joins TRBV28 to TRBJ2-5; D is undetermined. CDR3 length equals 13 residues. V was shortened by 3 bases and J by 0 bases, with 5 bases between the two germline ends. Germline-derived CDR1 and CDR2 are MDHEN and SYDVKM. CDR3 sequence (DNA): TGTGCCAGCAGTTTGCAGTACCAAGAGACCCAGTACTTC. Protein sequence: CASSLQYQETQYF.

This clone came up a few times. V usage is TRBV27 and J usage is TRBJ2-1; D gene uncertain. Germline CDR1 is MNHEY and CDR2 is SMNVEV (reference sequence). Trimming shortened V by 6 bases and J by 0 bases, and 12 bases separated the two germline ends. CDR3 length equals 15 residues. The CDR3 sequence is CASRAGSHSYNEQFF. For the CDR3, the DNA is TGTGCCAGCAGAGCCGGGTCCCACTCCTACAATGAGCAGTTCTTC.

The V and J genes are TRBV6-1 and TRBJ2-5; D is unresolved. Germline CDR1 reads MNHNS; CDR2 reads SASEGT. V shed 3 bases and J shed 8 bases, with 7 bases lying between them. The CDR3 contains 11 residues. The CDR3 reads CASSDPVTQYF. CDR3 DNA: TGTGCCAGCAGTGACCCTGTCACCCAGTACTTC.

The table lists this clone with a few counts. The chain employs TRBV4-1 and TRBJ1-2, with D unresolved. The CDR3 sequence is 14 residues long. The V gene lost 0 bases and the J gene lost 5 bases, with 10 bases spanning the gap. Per germline, CDR1 MGHRA and CDR2 YSYEKL. The CDR3 DNA reads as TGCGCCAGCAGCCAAGATCCGGGCGGTTATGGCTACACCTTC. It yields the protein CASSQDPGGYGYTF.

This clone appeared a few times. This chain connects TRBV10-3 to TRBJ2-7; no clear D gene. The CDR3 extends over 13 amino acids. The germline V and J ends were trimmed by 6 bases and 2 bases, with 11 bases remaining between them. Germline lookup yields CDR1 ENHRY and CDR2 SYGVKD. The CDR3 region has the DNA TGTGCCATCAGGCCTTCTAGGCCCTACGAGCAGTACTTC. As protein: CAIRPSRPYEQYF.

This clone was found a few times. The chain couples TRBV2 to TRBJ2-5; TRBD2 matches at 10 bases. The germline V gene has CDR1 SNHLY and CDR2 FYNNEI. After removal of 6 bases from V and 1 base from J, the junction contained 5 bases not matched to a gene. The CDR3 sequence is 15 residues long. CDR3 sequence: CASRVLAGPQETQYF. For the CDR3, the DNA is TGTGCCAGCAGGGTACTAGCGGGGCCCCAAGAGACCCAGTACTTC.

This clone was seen only a few times. This sequence joins TRBV15 and TRBJ2-2; possibly TRBD1 for D (6 bases). Trimming took 4 bases from V and 5 from J, leaving 11 bases between them. Germline lookup yields CDR1 LNHNV and CDR2 YYDKDF (reference sequence). The CDR3 loop spans 14 amino acids. The DNA for the CDR3 is TGTGCCACCAGCAAGCGACAGGATACCGGGGAGCTGTTTTTT. Translation gives CATSKRQDTGELFF.

This clone was seen only a few times. This chain uses TRBV2 with TRBJ2-3; TRBD2 matches at 9 bases. CDR3 length: 14 amino acids. The germline gives CDR1 SNHLY, CDR2 FYNNEI. Trimming at V came to 9 bases and at J to 2 bases, leaving 6 bases not matched to a gene. The CDR3 DNA is TGTGCCAGTTCGGTAGCGGGGGCCACAGATACGCAGTATTTT. Translated, it gives CASSVAGATDTQYF.

This rearrangement joins TRBV6-4 to TRBJ2-1; D gene ambiguous. The germline CDR1 and CDR2 sequences are MRHNA and SNTAGT. This CDR3 is built from 13 residues. The V and J ends lost 6 bases and 9 bases respectively, with 15 bases between them. The CDR3 DNA reads TGTGCCAGCAGAGAGAACCACGGTGCTGAGCAGTTCTTC. Translating gives CASRENHGAEQFF.